This TCR beta chain was profiled in a study of OX40 agonist ivuxolimab in advanced cancers. Assay: immunoSEQ multiplex PCR; the TCRdb copy retains only in-frame clones and omits some. Of 60,000 to 90,000 clones in the sample, under 95% were seen once. V dropped 0 bases and J dropped 3; count of bases not matched to a gene: 6. The CDR3 is made up of 15 amino acids. CDR1 SGDLS and CDR2 YYNGEE come from the germline V gene. The specimen comprised CD4+ or CD8+ T cells sorted from blood, sampled in a trial of the OX40 agonist ivuxolimab. This TCR derives from an adult with an advanced solid tumor such as melanoma, head and neck, liver or kidney cancer. The V and J genes are TRBV9 and TRBJ2-7; 7 positions agree with TRBD2. The DNA for the CDR3 is TGTGCCAGCAGCGTAGGAGGGAGGGGCTTCTACGAGCAGTACTTC. This sequence encodes CASSVGGRGFYEQYF.